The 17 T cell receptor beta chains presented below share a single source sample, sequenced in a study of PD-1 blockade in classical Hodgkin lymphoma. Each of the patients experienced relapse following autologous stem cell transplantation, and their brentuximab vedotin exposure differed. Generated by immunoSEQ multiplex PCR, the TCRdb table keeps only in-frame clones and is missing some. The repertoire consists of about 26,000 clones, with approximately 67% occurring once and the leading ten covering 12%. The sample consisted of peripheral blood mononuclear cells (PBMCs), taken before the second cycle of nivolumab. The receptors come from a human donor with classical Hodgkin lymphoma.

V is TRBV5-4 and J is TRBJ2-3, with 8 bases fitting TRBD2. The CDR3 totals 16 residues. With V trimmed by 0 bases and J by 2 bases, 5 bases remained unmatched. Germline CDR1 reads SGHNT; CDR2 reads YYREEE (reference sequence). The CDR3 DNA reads TGTGCCAGCAGCTTGGCGTCGGGGGGGCCCACAGATACGCAGTATTTT. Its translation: CASSLASGGPTDTQYF. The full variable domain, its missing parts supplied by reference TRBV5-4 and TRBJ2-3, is ETGVTQSPTHLIKTRGQQVTLRCSSQSGHNTVSWYQQALGQGPQFIFQYYREEENGRGNFPPRFSGLQFPNYSSELNVNALELDDSALYLCASSLASGGPTDTQYFGPGTRLTVL.

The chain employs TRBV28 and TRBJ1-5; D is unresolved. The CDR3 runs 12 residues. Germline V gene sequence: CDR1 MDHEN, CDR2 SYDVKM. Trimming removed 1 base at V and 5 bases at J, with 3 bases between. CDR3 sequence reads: CASSLFDQPQHF. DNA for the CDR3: TGTGCCAGCAGTTTATTCGATCAGCCCCAGCATTTT.

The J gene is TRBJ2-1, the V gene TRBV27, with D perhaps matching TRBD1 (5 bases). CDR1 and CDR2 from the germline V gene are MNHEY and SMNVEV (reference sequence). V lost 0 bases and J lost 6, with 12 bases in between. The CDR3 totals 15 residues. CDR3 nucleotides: TGTGCCAGCAGTTTATCCTGGACAAGTCCCAATGAGCAGTTCTTC. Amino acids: CASSLSWTSPNEQFF.

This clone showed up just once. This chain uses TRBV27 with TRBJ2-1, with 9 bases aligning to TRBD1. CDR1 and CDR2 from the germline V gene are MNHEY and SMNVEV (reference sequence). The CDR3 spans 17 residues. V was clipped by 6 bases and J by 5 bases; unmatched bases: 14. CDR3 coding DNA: TGTGCCAGCAGATATGGACAGGGGTCAATTGGGAACAATGAGCAGTTCTTC. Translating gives CASRYGQGSIGNNEQFF.

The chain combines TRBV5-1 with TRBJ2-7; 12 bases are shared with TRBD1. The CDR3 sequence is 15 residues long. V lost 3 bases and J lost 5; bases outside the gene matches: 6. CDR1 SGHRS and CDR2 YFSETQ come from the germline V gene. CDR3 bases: TGCGCCAGCAGCTGGTCCGGGACAGGGGGCGACGAGCAGTACTTC. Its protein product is CASSWSGTGGDEQYF.

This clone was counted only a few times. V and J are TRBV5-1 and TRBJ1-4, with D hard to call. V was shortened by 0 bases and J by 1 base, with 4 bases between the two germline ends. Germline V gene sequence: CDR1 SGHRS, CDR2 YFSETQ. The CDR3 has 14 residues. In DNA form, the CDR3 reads TGCGCCAGCAGCTTGGAACGAACTAATGAAAAACTGTTTTTT. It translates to CASSLERTNEKLFF. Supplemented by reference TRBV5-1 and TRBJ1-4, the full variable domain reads KAGVTQTPRYLIKTRGQQVTLSCSPISGHRSVSWYQQTPGQGLQFLFEYFSETQRNKGNFPGRFSGRQFSNSRSEMNVSTLELGDSALYLCASSLERTNEKLFFGSGTQLSVL.

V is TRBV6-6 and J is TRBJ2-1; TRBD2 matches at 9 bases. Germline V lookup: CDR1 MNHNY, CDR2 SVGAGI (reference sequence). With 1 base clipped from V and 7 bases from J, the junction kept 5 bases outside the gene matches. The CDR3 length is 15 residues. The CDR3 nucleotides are TGTGCCAGCAGTTACTGGGCTAGCGGGACTAATGAGCAGTTCTTC. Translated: CASSYWASGTNEQFF.

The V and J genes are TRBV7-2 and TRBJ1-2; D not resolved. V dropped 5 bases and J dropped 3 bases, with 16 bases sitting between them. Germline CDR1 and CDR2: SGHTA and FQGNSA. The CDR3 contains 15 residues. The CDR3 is CASSRTLGGDYGYTF. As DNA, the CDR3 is TGTGCCAGCAGCCGGACCCTGGGCGGAGACTATGGCTACACCTTC.

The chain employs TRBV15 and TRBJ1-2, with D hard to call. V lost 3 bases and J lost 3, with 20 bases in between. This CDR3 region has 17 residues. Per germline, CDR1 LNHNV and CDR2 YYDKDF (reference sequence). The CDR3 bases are TGTGCCACCAGCAGCCCCCAAGTCAATACGGCGGACTATGGCTACACCTTC. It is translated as CATSSPQVNTADYGYTF.

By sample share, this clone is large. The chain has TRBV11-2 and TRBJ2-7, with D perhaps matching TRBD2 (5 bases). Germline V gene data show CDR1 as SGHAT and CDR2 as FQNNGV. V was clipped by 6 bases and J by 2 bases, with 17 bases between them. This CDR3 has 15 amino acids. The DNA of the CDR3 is TGTGCCAGCAGACCTGGGAGCGCCCGGGCCTACGAGCAGTACTTC. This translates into CASRPGSARAYEQYF.

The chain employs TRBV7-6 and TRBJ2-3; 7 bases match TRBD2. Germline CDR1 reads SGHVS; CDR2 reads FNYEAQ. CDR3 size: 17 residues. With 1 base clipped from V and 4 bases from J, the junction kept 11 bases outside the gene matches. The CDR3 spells CASSLGTGLGISDTQYF. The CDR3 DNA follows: TGTGCCAGCAGCTTAGGGACCGGACTAGGGATATCAGATACGCAGTATTTT.

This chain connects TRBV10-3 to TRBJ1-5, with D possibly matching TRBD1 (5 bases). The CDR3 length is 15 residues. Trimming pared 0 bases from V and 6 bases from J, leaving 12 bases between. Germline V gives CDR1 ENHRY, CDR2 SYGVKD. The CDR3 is CAISESLRQSQPQHF. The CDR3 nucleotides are TGTGCCATCAGTGAGTCTCTCCGACAGTCTCAGCCCCAGCATTTT.

CDR3 nucleotide sequence: TGCGCCAGCAGTGAGAGACAGGGGAGGCCCTCCTACGAGCAGTACTTC. Protein sequence: CASSERQGRPSYEQYF. V is TRBV10-1 and J is TRBJ2-7; 8 bases agree with TRBD1. CDR1 WNHNN and CDR2 SYGVQD come from the germline V gene (reference sequence). CDR3 length: 16 amino acids. The junction had 6 bases not matched to a gene; V was cut back by 2 bases and J by 0 bases.

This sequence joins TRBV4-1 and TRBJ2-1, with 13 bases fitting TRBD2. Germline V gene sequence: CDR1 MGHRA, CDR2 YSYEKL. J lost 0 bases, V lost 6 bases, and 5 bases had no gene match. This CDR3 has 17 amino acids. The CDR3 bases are TGCGCCAGCAGGGGACTAGCGGGATTAAGCTCCTACAATGAGCAGTTCTTC. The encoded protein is CASRGLAGLSSYNEQFF.

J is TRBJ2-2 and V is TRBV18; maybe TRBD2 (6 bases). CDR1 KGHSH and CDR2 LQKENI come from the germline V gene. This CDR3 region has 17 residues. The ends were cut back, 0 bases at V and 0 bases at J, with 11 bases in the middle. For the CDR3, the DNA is TGTGCCAGCTCACCACCAGGGACTCCACCGAACACCGGGGAGCTGTTTTTT. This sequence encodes CASSPPGTPPNTGELFF. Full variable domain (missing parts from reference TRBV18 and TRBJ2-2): NAGVMQNPRHLVRRRGQEARLRCSPMKGHSHVYWYRQLPEEGLKFMVYLQKENIIDESGMPKERFSAEFPKEGPSILRIQQVVRGDSAAYFCASSPPGTPPNTGELFFGEGSRLTVL.

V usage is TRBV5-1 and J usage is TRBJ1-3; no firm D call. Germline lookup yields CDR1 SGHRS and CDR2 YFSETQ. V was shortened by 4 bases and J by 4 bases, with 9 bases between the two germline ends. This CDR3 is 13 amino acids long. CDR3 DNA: TGCGCCAGCAGCAGAACAGAGGGAAACACCATATATTTT. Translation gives CASSRTEGNTIYF.

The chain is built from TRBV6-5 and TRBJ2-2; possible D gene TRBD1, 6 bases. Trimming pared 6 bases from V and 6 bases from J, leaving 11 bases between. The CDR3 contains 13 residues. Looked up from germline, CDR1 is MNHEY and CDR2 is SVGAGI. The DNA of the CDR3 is TGTGCCAGCAGGGCAGAGGGGGCCGGGGAGCTGTTTTTT. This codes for CASRAEGAGELFF.